The next 18 T cell receptor beta chains were all read from a single sample in a study of CD8+ T cells in alopecia areata (dated by TCRdb to 2017 to 2018). The library was generated by the immunoSEQ multiplex PCR assay. To provide template for TCR sequencing, every sample had RNA extracted and reverse transcribed into cDNA. TCRdb provides this immuneACCESS table in a form limited to in-frame rearrangements. Some clones are lacking; in checked studies, under half of them reflect an unresolved V gene, and why the rest are absent is not known. The sample records 1,300 to 1,500 clones, none occurring a single time. Clones ranked in the top ten supply 30% to 40% of the sample. The sequencing input was lesional skin. The source is a C3H/HeJ mouse with alopecia areata. The MHC haplotype for this mouse line is H2-k.

This clone was seen many times. Mouse names are used for the genes. CDR3 DNA, as far as it was read: TGTGCCAGCAGCCAAGGGGACAGAAACGAA. Encoded protein: CASSQGDRNE. The full CDR3 is CASSQGDRNERLFF. The genes are TRBV5 and TRBJ1-4, with 7 nucleotides matching TRBD1. Read coverage stops 4 residues before the CDR3 terminus; the germline J gene supplies the remainder. The CDR3 is made up of 14 amino acids. V shed 1 base and J 5 bases; nucleotides not matched to a gene: 1. Germline CDR1 and CDR2: LGHNA and YNLKQL (reference sequence).

This clone was observed many times. Each gene name is a mouse one. From the germline J gene comes the end of the CDR3, since the read stops 4 residues before it. The chain recombines TRBV19 with TRBJ2-7, with 7 bases aligning to TRBD1. V dropped 7 bases and J dropped 2; count of bases not matched to a gene: 6. The CDR3 runs to 13 residues. Germline V lookup: CDR1 FNHDT, CDR2 SITEND (reference sequence). CDR3 DNA (partial): TGTGCCAGCGCCCCGGGGACAGCCTAT. Its translation is CASAPGTAY. The entire CDR3 protein reads CASAPGTAYEQYF.

This clone occurred many times. The gene names here belong to mouse. The missing CDR3 end, 4 residues past where the read stops, is filled in from the germline J gene. The chain uses TRBV19 and TRBJ2-5, with D tentatively TRBD2 (5 bases). Germline V gene sequence: CDR1 FNHDT, CDR2 SITEND (reference sequence). CDR3 size: 13 residues. CDR3 region: CASSMWVGDTQYF. The DNA read from the CDR3 is TGTGCCAGCAGTATGTGGGTGGGGGAC.

This clone has at least ten counts. The genes and germline here are from mouse. The CDR3 is cut off 4 residues early in the read; its end comes from the germline J gene. The chain joins TRBV1 to TRBJ2-3; D is possibly TRBD2 (6 bases). The V end lost 3 bases, the J end lost 0 bases, and 10 bases lay between the germline ends. This CDR3 contains 15 residues. CDR1 and CDR2 from the germline V gene are NSQYPW and LRSPGD (reference sequence). This CDR3 reads CTCSAPTGSAETLYF. CDR3 DNA, as far as it was read: TGCACCTGCAGTGCCCCGACTGGTAGTGCAGAA.

This clone has ten or more counts. Mouse gene names apply. With the read ending 4 residues before the CDR3 end, the germline J gene is used to fill in that end. The chain is built from TRBV29 and TRBJ1-4; TRBD1 agrees at 7 bases. The CDR3 consists of 15 residues. Germline-derived CDR1 and CDR2 are MSHET and SYDVDS. V lost 0 bases to trimming and J lost 3 bases; unmatched junction nucleotides: 1. CDR3 bases read: TGTGCTAGCAGTTTATCCGGGACAGCCAACGAA. This gives the protein CASSLSGTANE. The whole CDR3 protein reads CASSLSGTANERLFF.

By sample share, this clone is large. Gene and germline names: mouse. The DNA ends 4 residues before the CDR3 does, and the rest of the CDR3 is filled in from the germline J gene. V and J are TRBV13-3 and TRBJ2-2, with no clear D. The CDR3 extends over 12 amino acids. V lost 7 bases and J lost 5, with 9 bases in between. Germline assignment: CDR1 NNHDY and CDR2 SYVADS. CDR3 residues: CASAARTGQLYF. The part of the CDR3 DNA that was read is TGTGCCAGCGCCGCCAGGACCGGG.

This clone is deemed hyperexpanded. The gene symbols are mouse symbols. The CDR3 goes on 4 residues after the read ends, and that part is filled in from the germline J gene. This chain joins TRBV19 and TRBJ1-4, with TRBD1 identical over 8 bases. Germline assignment: CDR1 FNHDT and CDR2 SITEND (reference sequence). The CDR3 sequence is 13 residues long. Germline trimming cut 8 bases from V and 5 bases from J; bases unmatched to any gene: 5. CDR3 DNA (partial): TGTGCCAGTAGGACAGGGAGGAACGAA. This codes for CASRTGRNE. The entire CDR3 sequence reads CASRTGRNERLFF.

There are a few counts of this clone. Gene and germline names: mouse. The read comes to an end 4 residues before the CDR3 does, leaving the germline J gene to fill in the end. The gene calls are TRBV19 and TRBJ2-5; TRBD1 matches 7 bases. The CDR3 runs 14 residues. From germline, CDR1 is FNHDT and CDR2 SITEND (reference sequence). CDR3 loop: CASSFGDRKDTQYF. The covered CDR3 bases are TGTGCCAGCAGTTTTGGGGACAGAAAAGAC.

This clone has a count of ten or more. Genes here carry mouse names. CDR3 bases read: TGCACCTGCAGTGCAGATTCAAGGGACAGACCATAT. Translated: CTCSADSRDRPY. The full CDR3 sequence reads CTCSADSRDRPYEQYF. The rearrangement links TRBV1 to TRBJ2-7; 7 bases line up with TRBD1. The CDR3 extends 4 residues past the end of the read, so its final part is completed from the germline J gene. Germline CDR1 NSQYPW, CDR2 LRSPGD (reference sequence). The CDR3 length is 16 residues.

This clone was counted ten times or more. Mouse names are used for the genes. Coverage ceases 4 residues before the CDR3 finishes, and the germline J gene fills in the end. The chain is built from TRBV13-2 and TRBJ2-3, with 11 bases matching TRBD1. The CDR3 has 17 amino acids. The germline V gene has CDR1 NNHNN and CDR2 SYGAGS (reference sequence). V dropped 3 bases and J dropped 1; count of bases not matched to a gene: 7. The sequenced CDR3 bases are TGTGCCAGCGGTGGTGGGACAGGGGGAGGGGGTGCAGAA. Encoded protein: CASGGGTGGGGAE. The CDR3, in full, reads CASGGGTGGGGAETLYF.

There are many counts of this clone. Genes here carry mouse names. The CDR3 end is not reached by the read, which stops 4 residues before it; the germline J gene fills it in. The rearrangement joins TRBV31 to TRBJ1-1; 9 nucleotides line up with TRBD1. The CDR3 consists of 15 residues. Germline-derived CDR1 and CDR2 are GKSSPN and SITVG. The V gene end was trimmed by 1 base and the J gene end by 1 base; junction bases not matched to a gene: 4. CDR3 bases read: TGTGCCTGGAGTCCCTGGGGACAGGGGAACACA. Amino acid sequence: CAWSPWGQGNT. The entire CDR3 protein reads CAWSPWGQGNTEVFF.

By frequency in the sample, this clone is large. Gene names and germline refer to mouse. The CDR3 is cut off 4 residues early in the read; its end comes from the germline J gene. Other DNA sequences in the sample encode the same CDR3. The chain uses TRBV19 and TRBJ2-1, with 7 bases lining up with TRBD1. The germline V gene has CDR1 FNHDT and CDR2 SITEND (reference sequence). V lost 0 bases and J lost 5; bases outside the gene matches: 8. The CDR3 has 16 residues. The CDR3 bases that were read are TGTGCCAGCAGTATAGTCGAGAAGACAGGGAATGCT. Its protein product is CASSIVEKTGNA. The whole CDR3 region reads CASSIVEKTGNAEQFF.

This clone was seen at least ten times. Gene names and germline refer to mouse. The read terminates 4 residues ahead of where the CDR3 ends, so the germline J gene completes it. This chain links TRBV13-2 with TRBJ2-5, with 8 bases matching TRBD2. Per the germline V gene, CDR1 is NNHNN and CDR2 is SYGAGS (reference sequence). This CDR3 spans 13 amino acids. CDR3 sequence reads: CASGARDWDTQYF. Partial CDR3 DNA: TGTGCCAGCGGTGCCCGGGACTGGGAC.

At least ten counts were recorded for this clone. All gene names here are mouse names. The read ends 4 residues shy of where the CDR3 ends; the end is completed using the germline J gene. This chain uses TRBV16 with TRBJ2-1; a weak D match, TRBD1 (6 bases). The CDR3 is made up of 15 amino acids. Looked up from germline, CDR1 is SGHSA and CDR2 is FRNQAP. V lost 5 bases, J lost 1 base, and 12 bases lay in between. The sequenced part of the CDR3 DNA is TGTGCAAGCAGCCCCCGGGACATAAACTATGCT. Amino acids: CASSPRDINYA. The entire CDR3 protein reads CASSPRDINYAEQFF.

This clone was seen repeatedly, ten times or more. The gene symbols are mouse symbols. The read stops 4 residues short of the end of the CDR3; the missing end is completed from the germline J gene. The chain has TRBV13-2 and TRBJ2-1, with TRBD1 matching 12 bases. The trim removed 7 bases at V and 6 bases at J, leaving 11 bases unmatched. This CDR3 region has 16 residues. The V gene's germline CDR1 is NNHNN and CDR2 SYGAGS (reference sequence). The CDR3: CASSSSGTGGFAEQFF. CDR3 DNA (partial): TGTGCCAGCAGCTCATCCGGGACAGGGGGCTTTGCT.

Relative to its sample, this clone is medium-sized. Mouse gene names apply. The read terminates 4 residues ahead of where the CDR3 ends, so the germline J gene completes it. V and J are TRBV19 and TRBJ2-1; 8 nucleotides align to TRBD1. The germline gives CDR1 FNHDT, CDR2 SITEND (reference sequence). The CDR3 length is 18 residues. The V gene end was trimmed by 4 bases and the J gene end by 1 base; junction bases not matched to a gene: 13. CDR3: CASSYSLSRDRNYAEQFF. Incomplete CDR3 DNA: TGTGCCAGCAGTTACTCCCTGTCCCGGGACAGGAACTATGCT.

About this clone: A far larger clone is off by one base, so a read error is likely. Germline and genes here are mouse. The CDR3 goes on 4 residues after the read ends, and that part is filled in from the germline J gene. V is TRBV1 and J is TRBJ1-4; the D gene is possibly TRBD1 (5 bases). Looked up from germline, CDR1 is NSQYPW and CDR2 is LRSPGD (reference sequence). CDR3 length equals 14 residues. The sequenced part of the CDR3 DNA is TGCACCTGGAGTGCAGTCAGGGATGACGAA. Translating gives CTWSAVRDDE. The whole CDR3 sequence is CTWSAVRDDERLFF.

This clone was seen at least ten times. Genes and germline are mouse. The observed sequence ends 4 residues before the CDR3 terminus, with the missing tail filled in from the germline J gene. V is TRBV26 and J is TRBJ2-2; 7 positions match TRBD1. Germline loops: CDR1 KGHPV, CDR2 FQNQEV (reference sequence). The trim removed 9 bases at V and 2 bases at J, leaving 0 bases unmatched. The CDR3 is 12 residues long. The covered CDR3 bases are TGTGCCAGACAGGGGAACACCGGG. Residues: CARQGNTG. The CDR3 reads in full as CARQGNTGQLYF. Drawing the rest from reference TRBV26 and TRBJ2-2, the complete variable domain is NSKVIQTPRYLVKGQGQKAKMRCIPEKGHPVVFWYQQNKNNEFKFLINFQNQEVLQQIDMTEKRFSAECPSNSPCSLEIQSSEAGDSALYLCARQGNTGQLYFGEGSKLTVL.